Listed here are 27 T cell receptor beta chains from one sample, sequenced in a study of blood T cell repertoires in COVID-19. The method was immunoSEQ multiplex PCR; TCRdb's version includes in-frame clones alone and lacks a portion of them. The repertoire holds some 160,000 clones, with 75% to 85% as singletons. The source material was PBMCs or T cells enriched from blood (not recorded which). These receptors all come from a woman in her sixties who had recovered from COVID-19.

The chain joins TRBV15 to TRBJ1-4; possible D gene TRBD1, 5 bases. Trimming cost V 1 base and J 4 bases, with 7 bases left between them. Germline CDR1 LNHNV, CDR2 YYDKDF (reference sequence). This CDR3 is built from 14 residues. CDR3 region: CATSRGTYNEKLFF. The DNA for the CDR3 is TGTGCCACCAGCAGAGGGACATATAATGAAAAACTGTTTTTT.

The chain couples TRBV28 to TRBJ2-5; 10 nucleotides align to TRBD2. The CDR3 has 15 residues. Germline V gene sequence: CDR1 MDHEN, CDR2 SYDVKM. Trimming at V came to 3 bases and at J to 4 bases, leaving 5 bases not matched to a gene. This CDR3 is CASSFQRGGGETQYF. The CDR3 DNA reads TGTGCCAGCAGTTTTCAGCGGGGGGGAGGAGAGACCCAGTACTTC.

The genes are TRBV5-1 and TRBJ2-5; 7 nucleotides line up with TRBD2. Germline CDR1 is SGHRS and CDR2 is YFSETQ. The CDR3 has 13 residues. Trimming took 0 bases from V and 7 from J; bases not matched to a gene: 3. CDR3 in DNA: TGCGCCAGCAGCTTGGCTCCGGGGGGGACCCAGTACTTC. It translates to CASSLAPGGTQYF.

For the CDR3, the DNA is TGTGCCAGCAGCTCCCAAGGGGGCACTGAAGCTTTCTTT. Translating it yields CASSSQGGTEAFF. The genes are TRBV7-9 and TRBJ1-1; D possibly corresponds to TRBD1 (6 bases). The CDR3 totals 13 residues. Germline CDR1 reads SEHNR; CDR2 reads FQNEAQ (reference sequence). V was cut by 4 bases and J by 4 bases, with 10 bases left in between.

The V gene is TRBV11-2, the J gene TRBJ2-3; 11 bases fit TRBD2. This CDR3 has 14 amino acids. Germline CDR1 is SGHAT and CDR2 is FQNNGV. Trimming at V came to 8 bases and at J to 3 bases, leaving 4 bases not matched to a gene. CDR3 region: CASGLAGGTDTQYF. The CDR3 bases are TGTGCCAGCGGGCTAGCGGGGGGTACAGATACGCAGTATTTT. The whole variable domain, remainder taken from reference TRBV11-2 and TRBJ2-3, is EAGVAQSPRYKIIEKRQSVAFWCNPISGHATLYWYQQILGQGPKLLIQFQNNGVVDDSQLPKDRFSAERLKGVDSTLKIQPAKLEDSAVYLCASGLAGGTDTQYFGPGTRLTVL.

This sequence joins TRBV5-1 and TRBJ2-1; D perhaps matches TRBD2 (5 bases). The CDR3 consists of 13 residues. Germline lookup yields CDR1 SGHRS and CDR2 YFSETQ. Trimming took off 4 bases at V and 7 bases at J, with 12 bases between the two ends. The CDR3, as DNA: TGCGCCAGCAGCAGGACTCCCGCGAATGAGCAGTTCTTC. Amino acid sequence: CASSRTPANEQFF.

This rearrangement joins TRBV30 to TRBJ2-7, with D perhaps TRBD2 (6 bases). Germline loops: CDR1 GTSNPN, CDR2 SVGIG (reference sequence). V lost 1 base to trimming and J lost 6 bases, with 10 bases between them. CDR3 size: 12 residues. CDR3 DNA sequence: TGTGCCTGGAGTGGCGGGAAACGCGAGCAGTACTTC. Its translation is CAWSGGKREQYF. Variable domain in full (rest from reference TRBV30 and TRBJ2-7): SQTIHQWPATLVQPVGSPLSLECTVEGTSNPNLYWYRQAAGRGLQLLFYSVGIGQISSEVPQNLSASRPQDRQFILSSKKLLLSDSGFYLCAWSGGKREQYFGPGTRLTVT.

The chain links TRBV9 to TRBJ2-3; 7 nucleotides agree with TRBD1. V lost 2 bases and J lost 5; bases outside the gene matches: 5. The CDR3 is 14 residues long. Germline CDR1 SGDLS, CDR2 YYNGEE. The chain's CDR3 is CASSVGQEQDTQYF. As DNA, the CDR3 is TGTGCCAGCAGCGTCGGACAGGAACAAGATACGCAGTATTTT.

This chain links TRBV14 with TRBJ2-3, with D maybe TRBD1 (6 bases). The CDR3 sequence is 14 residues long. Germline lookup yields CDR1 SGHDN and CDR2 FVKESK. V was cut by 7 bases and J by 4 bases, with 15 bases left in between. The CDR3 region is CASTKQGGPDTQYF. The CDR3 coding sequence is TGTGCCAGCACCAAACAGGGTGGTCCAGATACGCAGTATTTT.

The CDR3 bases are TGTGCCTGGAGTGTACGGGTCGAGAACACTGAAGCTTTCTTT. Translating it yields CAWSVRVENTEAFF. The chain has TRBV30 and TRBJ1-1; D unresolved. The ends were cut back, 0 bases at V and 1 base at J, with 9 bases in the middle. Looked up from germline, CDR1 is GTSNPN and CDR2 is SVGIG (reference sequence). This CDR3 has 14 residues.

This chain joins TRBV19 and TRBJ1-2, with 7 positions matching TRBD1. In germline, CDR1 is LNHDA, CDR2 SQIVND (reference sequence). The length of the CDR3 is 14 residues. V trimming: 7 bases; J trimming: 5 bases; junction bases outside the gene matches: 10. The CDR3 spells CASTIGVTGYGYTF. The DNA for the CDR3 is TGTGCCAGTACCATAGGCGTGACAGGGTATGGCTACACCTTC.

In its sample, this clone was seen a few times. This chain connects TRBV5-1 to TRBJ2-3; D remains unclear. V gave up 4 bases and J gave up 3 bases, with 12 bases separating them. The CDR3 extends over 14 amino acids. The germline gives CDR1 SGHRS, CDR2 YFSETQ. The CDR3 region is CASSPHMSTDTQYF. CDR3 DNA sequence: TGCGCCAGCAGCCCACATATGTCGACAGATACGCAGTATTTT.

V gene TRBV10-3 combines with J gene TRBJ1-2; no firm D call. The CDR3 sequence is 13 residues long. V lost 6 bases to trimming and J lost 0 bases, with 8 bases between them. In germline, CDR1 is ENHRY, CDR2 SYGVKD. In DNA form, the CDR3 reads TGTGCCATCAGAGTAACAGCTAACTATGGCTACACCTTC. It encodes CAIRVTANYGYTF.

The V call is TRBV6-1, the J call TRBJ2-5, with D tentatively TRBD1 (6 bases). Germline V gives CDR1 MNHNS, CDR2 SASEGT. The CDR3 totals 18 residues. V lost 3 bases and J 2 bases, leaving 22 bases between the germline ends. The CDR3 sequence is CASSDRARGNIIQETQYF. CDR3 coding DNA: TGTGCCAGCAGTGATCGGGCAAGGGGGAACATAATACAAGAGACCCAGTACTTC.

This clone was detected only a few times. The chain carries TRBV6-1 and TRBJ2-7; possibly TRBD1 for D (6 bases). With 2 bases removed from V and 0 bases from J, the gap between germline ends came to 14 bases. The CDR3 runs 16 residues. Germline CDR1 MNHNS, CDR2 SASEGT. The CDR3 is CASSEPRGYGSYEQYF. CDR3 nucleotide sequence: TGTGCCAGCAGTGAACCCAGGGGCTACGGCTCCTACGAGCAGTACTTC.

V and J are TRBV6-6 and TRBJ1-1; 7 bases are a match to TRBD1. Germline assignment: CDR1 MNHNY and CDR2 SVGAGI (reference sequence). The CDR3 covers 14 residues. Trimming took 6 bases from V and 0 from J; bases not matched to a gene: 4. Here the CDR3 DNA reads TGTGCCAGCAGACCCGGACAGGTGAACACTGAAGCTTTCTTT. This codes for CASRPGQVNTEAFF.

The gene calls are TRBV4-1 and TRBJ2-3, with 7 nucleotides matching TRBD2. V was clipped by 6 bases and J by 1 base; unmatched bases: 10. Germline assignment: CDR1 MGHRA and CDR2 YSYEKL. The CDR3 totals 16 residues. The CDR3 protein is CASRIREGSGTDTQYF. The CDR3 DNA reads as TGCGCCAGCAGGATTAGGGAGGGGTCCGGCACAGATACGCAGTATTTT.

The chain uses TRBV7-3 and TRBJ2-1, with 11 positions matching TRBD2. The CDR3 extends over 16 amino acids. The trim removed 5 bases at V and 6 bases at J, leaving 9 bases unmatched. Germline V gene data show CDR1 as SGHTA and CDR2 as FQGTGA. The CDR3 spells CASSPDSGGAGNEQFF. The CDR3, as DNA: TGTGCCAGCAGCCCCGATAGCGGGGGGGCCGGCAATGAGCAGTTCTTC. The whole variable domain, remainder taken from reference TRBV7-3 and TRBJ2-1, is GAGVSQTPSNKVTEKGKYVELRCDPISGHTALYWYRQSLGQGPEFLIYFQGTGAADDSGLPNDRFFAVRPEGSVSTLKIQRTERGDSAVYLCASSPDSGGAGNEQFFGPGTRLTVL.

In this sample, this clone turned up once. The CDR3 region is CASSDRSYGYTF. The CDR3 nucleotides read TGTGCCAGTTCAGACAGATCCTATGGCTACACCTTC. This sequence joins TRBV19 and TRBJ1-2; D possibly corresponds to TRBD1 (5 bases). The V and J ends lost 8 bases and 4 bases respectively, with 11 bases between them. The CDR3 length is 12 residues. CDR1 and CDR2 (germline): LNHDA, SQIVND (reference sequence).

The chain couples TRBV10-1 to TRBJ2-5; a weak D match, TRBD2 (6 bases). This CDR3 region has 16 residues. Germline V gene sequence: CDR1 WNHNN, CDR2 SYGVQD (reference sequence). With 0 bases removed from V and 1 base from J, the gap between germline ends came to 12 bases. Written as DNA, the CDR3 is TGCGCCAGCAGTGAGTCGATTGTGGGGGGCCAAGAGACCCAGTACTTC. Translating gives CASSESIVGGQETQYF.

The chain joins TRBV2 to TRBJ2-2, with 7 positions matching TRBD2. V dropped 2 bases and J dropped 3; count of bases not matched to a gene: 6. Per the germline V gene, CDR1 is SNHLY and CDR2 is FYNNEI. The CDR3 consists of 16 residues. CDR3: CASSERVSGYTGELFF. CDR3 in DNA: TGTGCCAGCAGTGAAAGGGTTAGCGGGTACACCGGGGAGCTGTTTTTT. Full variable domain (missing parts from reference TRBV2 and TRBJ2-2): EPEVTQTPSHQVTQMGQEVILRCVPISNHLYFYWYRQILGQKVEFLVSFYNNEISEKSEIFDDQFSVERPDGSNFTLKIRSTKLEDSAMYFCASSERVSGYTGELFFGEGSRLTVL.

This clone was observed a few times. This chain joins TRBV7-8 and TRBJ2-7; the D gene is possibly TRBD1 (6 bases). This CDR3 contains 12 residues. The germline CDR1 and CDR2 sequences are SGHVS and FQNEAQ. V was pared by 6 bases and J by 9 bases, with 15 bases between. CDR3 DNA: TGTGCCAGCAGTCCCCAGGGGTTCCGGCAGTACTTC. It translates to CASSPQGFRQYF.

About this clone itself: A single base separates this from a much larger clone, so it may be a read error. The gene calls are TRBV12-3 or TRBV12-4 and TRBJ1-1; no clear D. This CDR3 comprises 12 residues. Trimming took off 3 bases at V and 1 base at J, with 3 bases between the two ends. CDR3: CASSFGNTEAFF. The CDR3 region has the DNA TGTGCCAGCAGTTTCGGGAACACTGAAGCTTTCTTT.

The J gene is TRBJ2-4, the V gene TRBV9; D is perhaps TRBD2 (5 bases). Germline V gene sequence: CDR1 SGDLS, CDR2 YYNGEE. The CDR3 spans 13 residues. Trimming removed 0 bases at V and 7 bases at J, with 8 bases between. CDR3 sequence reads: CASSVDWENIQYF. In DNA form, the CDR3 reads TGTGCCAGCAGCGTAGACTGGGAGAACATTCAGTACTTC.

The chain joins TRBV5-4 to TRBJ2-1, with TRBD2 identical over 13 bases. The CDR3 is 15 amino acids. J gave up 5 bases and V 4 bases, and 3 bases lay outside the gene matches. Germline lookup yields CDR1 SGHNT and CDR2 YYREEE (reference sequence). The CDR3 spells CASSPGLAGDNEQFF. The CDR3 coding sequence is TGTGCCAGCAGCCCCGGACTAGCGGGGGACAATGAGCAGTTCTTC.

The chain combines TRBV30 with TRBJ1-2; TRBD1 might be the D (5 bases). The CDR3 extends over 12 amino acids. Germline V gene sequence: CDR1 GTSNPN, CDR2 SVGIG (reference sequence). V lost 8 bases and J 4 bases, leaving 14 bases between the germline ends. CDR3 nucleotide sequence: TGTGCCCGAAGGGGAGGCCCCTATGGCTACACCTTC. As protein: CARRGGPYGYTF.

The sample holds many counts of this clone. V gene TRBV30 combines with J gene TRBJ2-7, with TRBD1 matching 7 bases. Germline-derived CDR1 and CDR2 are GTSNPN and SVGIG (reference sequence). The CDR3 contains 16 residues. The V gene end was trimmed by 1 base and the J gene end by 2 bases; junction bases not matched to a gene: 11. This chain's CDR3 is CAWSGGKRQGAYEQYF. The CDR3 coding sequence is TGTGCCTGGAGTGGGGGAAAACGACAGGGCGCCTACGAGCAGTACTTC.